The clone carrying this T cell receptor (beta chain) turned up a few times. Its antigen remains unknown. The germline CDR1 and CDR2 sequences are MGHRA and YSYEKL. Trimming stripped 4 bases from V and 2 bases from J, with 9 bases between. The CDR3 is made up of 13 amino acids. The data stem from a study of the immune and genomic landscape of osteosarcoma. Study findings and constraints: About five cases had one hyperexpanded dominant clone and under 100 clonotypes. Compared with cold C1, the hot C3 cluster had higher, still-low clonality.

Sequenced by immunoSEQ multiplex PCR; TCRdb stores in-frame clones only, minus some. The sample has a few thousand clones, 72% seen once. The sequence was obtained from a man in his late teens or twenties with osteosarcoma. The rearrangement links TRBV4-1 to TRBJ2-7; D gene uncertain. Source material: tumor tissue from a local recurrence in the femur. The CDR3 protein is CASSPEAAYEQYF. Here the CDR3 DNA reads TGCGCCAGCAGCCCAGAGGCCGCCTACGAGCAGTACTTC.